A single sample gave rise to the 2 T cell receptor beta chains below, sequenced in a study of blood T cell repertoires in COVID-19. TCRdb's copy holds only in-frame clones and misses some; the assay was immunoSEQ multiplex PCR. The table shows about 83,000 clones, with about 86% occurring only once. The material sequenced was peripheral blood. The receptors come from a woman aged 80 or older in a cohort sampled during active or convalescent COVID-19.

The rearrangement uses TRBV11-1 and TRBJ2-5, with TRBD1 identical over 8 bases. The CDR3 has 16 amino acids. CDR1 and CDR2 (germline): SGHAT, FQDESV (reference sequence). V was clipped by 1 base and J by 6 bases; unmatched bases: 10. The CDR3 loop reads CASSLGATGEMKTQYF. The CDR3 nucleotides read TGTGCCAGCAGCTTAGGCGCGACAGGGGAAATGAAGACCCAGTACTTC.

This chain links TRBV6-5 with TRBJ1-2; D unresolved. The CDR3 spans 14 residues. V was cut by 5 bases and J by 4 bases, with 14 bases left in between. Germline values: CDR1 MNHEY, CDR2 SVGAGI. CDR3 in amino acids: CASSSSHSGYGYTF. The CDR3 DNA reads as TGTGCCAGCAGTAGCTCACACTCGGGCTATGGCTACACCTTC.